A single sample is the source of the 18 T cell receptor beta chains below, sequenced in a study of blood T cell repertoires in COVID-19. Assay: immunoSEQ multiplex PCR; the TCRdb copy retains only in-frame clones and omits some. The sample holds fewer than 350,000 clones, about nine tenths seen once. The sample comprised PBMCs or T cells enriched from blood (not recorded which). The receptors were sampled from a man aged 55-75 years who had recovered from COVID-19.

This chain links TRBV28 with TRBJ2-4; unclear D gene. Trimming cost V 5 bases and J 0 bases, with 11 bases left between them. The V gene's germline CDR1 is MDHEN and CDR2 SYDVKM. The CDR3 runs to 15 residues. Here the CDR3 reads CASSARGTAKNIQYF. The CDR3 DNA reads TGTGCCAGCAGTGCTCGAGGAACAGCCAAAAACATTCAGTACTTC.

The chain carries TRBV2 and TRBJ2-7; the match to TRBD1 covers 12 bases. Germline assignment: CDR1 SNHLY and CDR2 FYNNEI. V lost 1 base, J lost 6 bases, and 7 bases stayed unmatched. The CDR3 spans 16 residues. This CDR3 is CASSEVGDRGPREQYF. CDR3 coding DNA: TGTGCCAGCAGTGAAGTCGGGGACAGGGGGCCTCGCGAGCAGTACTTC.

The gene calls are TRBV6-6 and TRBJ1-2; TRBD1 matches at 8 bases. Germline V gene data show CDR1 as MNHNY and CDR2 as SVGAGI (reference sequence). The junction had 9 bases not matched to a gene; V was cut back by 5 bases and J by 4 bases. The CDR3 loop spans 15 amino acids. CDR3 sequence (DNA): TGTGCCAGCAGTGGCCGGGACAGGAGACCCTATGGCTACACCTTC. Translation gives CASSGRDRRPYGYTF.

V is TRBV28 and J is TRBJ1-5; D possibly corresponds to TRBD1 (5 bases). Germline lookup yields CDR1 MDHEN and CDR2 SYDVKM. The germline V and J ends were trimmed by 3 bases and 6 bases, with 12 bases remaining between them. The CDR3 has 14 amino acids. CDR3 in DNA: TGTGCCAGCAGTTTGGTGCAGGGTGGTCAGCCCCAGCATTTT. It encodes CASSLVQGGQPQHF. Combining the CDR3 with reference TRBV28 and TRBJ1-5 gives the whole variable domain DVKVTQSSRYLVKRTGEKVFLECVQDMDHENMFWYRQDPGLGLRLIYFSYDVKMKEKGDIPEGYSVSREKKERFSLILESASTNQTSMYLCASSLVQGGQPQHFGDGTRLSIL.

This clone was detected only once. The V call is TRBV19, the J call TRBJ2-7; 10 nucleotides match TRBD1. This CDR3 has 15 residues. CDR1 and CDR2 (germline): LNHDA, SQIVND (reference sequence). The junction had 4 bases not matched to a gene; V was cut back by 5 bases and J by 0 bases. CDR3 protein: CASSFDRGLSYEQYF. The CDR3 bases are TGTGCCAGTAGTTTCGACAGGGGGCTCTCCTACGAGCAGTACTTC. Based on the CDR3 plus reference TRBV19 and TRBJ2-7, the full variable domain is DGGITQSPKYLFRKEGQNVTLSCEQNLNHDAMYWYRQDPGQGLRLIYYSQIVNDFQKGDIAEGYSVSREKKESFPLTVTSAQKNPTAFYLCASSFDRGLSYEQYFGPGTRLTVT.

This clone was counted only a few times. The chain recombines TRBV28 with TRBJ2-7; no reliable D call. Germline CDR1 reads MDHEN; CDR2 reads SYDVKM. The CDR3 length is 12 residues. V was cut by 3 bases and J by 3 bases, with 6 bases left in between. CDR3 sequence reads: CASSLRFYEQYF. The CDR3 nucleotides are TGTGCCAGCAGTTTGAGGTTCTACGAGCAGTACTTC.

The chain carries TRBV5-4 and TRBJ2-3; 14 bases align to TRBD2. CDR1 and CDR2 from the germline V gene are SGHNT and YYREEE (reference sequence). The CDR3 loop spans 17 amino acids. The J segment lost 5 bases and the V segment lost 3 bases, leaving 8 bases of the junction unmatched. DNA of the CDR3: TGTGCCAGCAGCTCGCCGGGACTAGCGGGAGCACGAGATACGCAGTATTTT. Translating gives CASSSPGLAGARDTQYF.

The chain couples TRBV7-3 to TRBJ2-4, with 8 positions matching TRBD1. Germline V CDR1 and CDR2: SGHTA, FQGTGA. The J segment lost 8 bases and the V segment lost 4 bases, leaving 10 bases of the junction unmatched. The CDR3 loop spans 15 amino acids. The CDR3 coding sequence is TGTGCCAGCAGCTCCTCCCGGACAGGGAACGACATTCAGTACTTC. It encodes CASSSSRTGNDIQYF.

The J gene is TRBJ1-5, the V gene TRBV5-1, with D uncertain. CDR1 SGHRS and CDR2 YFSETQ come from the germline V gene. This CDR3 has 15 residues. V was trimmed by 0 bases and J by 7 bases, leaving 14 bases between them. The CDR3 reads CASSLDGGSRQPQHF. In DNA form, the CDR3 reads TGCGCCAGCAGCTTGGACGGAGGGTCTAGGCAGCCCCAGCATTTT. The whole variable domain, filled in from reference TRBV5-1 and TRBJ1-5, reads KAGVTQTPRYLIKTRGQQVTLSCSPISGHRSVSWYQQTPGQGLQFLFEYFSETQRNKGNFPGRFSGRQFSNSRSEMNVSTLELGDSALYLCASSLDGGSRQPQHFGDGTRLSIL.

The chain recombines TRBV7-3 with TRBJ2-1; 12 bases are a match to TRBD2. The trim removed 5 bases at V and 1 base at J, leaving 3 bases unmatched. The CDR3 covers 16 residues. From germline, CDR1 is SGHTA and CDR2 FQGTGA. This CDR3 reads CASSPTSGRSYNEQFF. In DNA, the CDR3 is TGTGCCAGCAGCCCCACTAGCGGGAGGTCCTACAATGAGCAGTTCTTC.

The chain's CDR3 is CASSRGLAGGNGELFF. CDR3 DNA sequence: TGTGCCAGCAGCCGGGGACTAGCGGGGGGAAACGGGGAGCTGTTTTTT. This chain connects TRBV5-4 to TRBJ2-2; TRBD2 matches 15 bases. CDR1 SGHNT and CDR2 YYREEE come from the germline V gene (reference sequence). The CDR3 sequence is 16 residues long. V was pared by 4 bases and J by 7 bases, with 5 bases of the junction left unmatched.

The chain has TRBV30 and TRBJ2-2; 7 nucleotides match TRBD2. Germline CDR1 reads GTSNPN; CDR2 reads SVGIG (reference sequence). Trimming took 2 bases from V and 5 from J; bases not matched to a gene: 5. The CDR3 has 14 residues. Here the CDR3 DNA reads TGTGCCTGGAGTTGGGGGGAGGGGACCGGGGAGCTGTTTTTT. Translated, it gives CAWSWGEGTGELFF.

The chain combines TRBV7-3 with TRBJ2-3, with a possible D match to TRBD1 (5 bases). V was clipped by 5 bases and J by 0 bases, with 9 bases between them. The CDR3 covers 14 residues. In germline, CDR1 is SGHTA, CDR2 FQGTGA. CDR3 bases: TGTGCCAGCAGCGAAGGACAAAGCACAGATACGCAGTATTTT. Translating gives CASSEGQSTDTQYF.

This clone was detected only a few times. The chain links TRBV30 to TRBJ2-5; D remains unclear. Trimming left V 0 bases short and J 1 base short, with 12 bases between. Germline lookup yields CDR1 GTSNPN and CDR2 SVGIG (reference sequence). This CDR3 is built from 15 residues. The CDR3 coding sequence is TGTGCCTGGAGTGTACGAGGATTTTCCCAAGAGACCCAGTACTTC. Translating gives CAWSVRGFSQETQYF.

This clone showed up just once. The chain recombines TRBV28 with TRBJ1-2; D is unclear. The CDR3 has 10 amino acids. V was shortened by 8 bases and J by 5 bases, with 6 bases between the two germline ends. CDR1 is MDHEN and CDR2 is SYDVKM in the germline V gene. The CDR3 DNA reads as TGTGCCAGCTCCAGGTATGGCTACACCTTC. Protein: CASSRYGYTF.

The rearrangement links TRBV27 to TRBJ2-7, with 8 bases aligning to TRBD2. This CDR3 spans 14 amino acids. Per germline, CDR1 MNHEY and CDR2 SMNVEV (reference sequence). The J segment lost 2 bases and the V segment lost 8 bases, leaving 8 bases of the junction unmatched. CDR3 region: CASGTSGSPYEQYF. In nucleotides, the CDR3 is TGTGCCAGCGGTACTAGCGGTAGCCCCTACGAGCAGTACTTC.

The chain combines TRBV28 with TRBJ2-7; TRBD2 matches at 9 bases. The germline CDR1 and CDR2 sequences are MDHEN and SYDVKM. V was clipped by 10 bases and J by 7 bases; unmatched bases: 11. This CDR3 contains 13 residues. In DNA, the CDR3 is TGTGCCACCTATAGCGGGAGAGCGAGTGAGCAGTACTTC. Amino acids: CATYSGRASEQYF.

This clone was seen a few times. The chain couples TRBV18 to TRBJ2-7; 12 bases map to TRBD2. The CDR3 sequence is 15 residues long. Per germline, CDR1 KGHSH and CDR2 LQKENI. Trimming cost V 6 bases and J 0 bases; bases outside gene matches: 3. CDR3 in DNA: TGTGCCAGCTCGCTGACTAGCGGGAGCTCCTACGAGCAGTACTTC. As protein: CASSLTSGSSYEQYF.